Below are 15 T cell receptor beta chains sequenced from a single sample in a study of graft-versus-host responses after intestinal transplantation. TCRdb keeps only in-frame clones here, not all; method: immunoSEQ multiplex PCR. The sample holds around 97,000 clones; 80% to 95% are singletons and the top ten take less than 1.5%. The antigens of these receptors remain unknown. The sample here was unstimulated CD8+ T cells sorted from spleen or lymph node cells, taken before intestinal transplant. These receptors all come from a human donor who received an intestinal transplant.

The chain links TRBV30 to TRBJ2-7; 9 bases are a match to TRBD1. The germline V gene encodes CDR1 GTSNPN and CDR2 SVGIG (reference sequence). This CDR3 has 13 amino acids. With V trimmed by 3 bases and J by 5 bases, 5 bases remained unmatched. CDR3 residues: CAWRGTGINEQYF. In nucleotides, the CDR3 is TGTGCCTGGAGAGGGACAGGGATCAACGAGCAGTACTTC.

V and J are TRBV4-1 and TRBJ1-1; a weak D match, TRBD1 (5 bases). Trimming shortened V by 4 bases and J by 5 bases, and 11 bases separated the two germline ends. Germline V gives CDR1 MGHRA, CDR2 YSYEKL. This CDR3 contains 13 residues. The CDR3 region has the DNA TGCGCCAGCAGCCTAGGAGGGGTGACTGAAGCTTTCTTT. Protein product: CASSLGGVTEAFF.

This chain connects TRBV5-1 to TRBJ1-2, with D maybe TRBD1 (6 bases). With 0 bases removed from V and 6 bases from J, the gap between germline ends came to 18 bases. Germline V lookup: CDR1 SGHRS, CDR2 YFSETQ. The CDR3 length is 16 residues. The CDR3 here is CASSLAWGGAVHGYTF. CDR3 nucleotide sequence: TGCGCCAGCAGCTTGGCCTGGGGGGGGGCCGTCCATGGCTACACCTTC.

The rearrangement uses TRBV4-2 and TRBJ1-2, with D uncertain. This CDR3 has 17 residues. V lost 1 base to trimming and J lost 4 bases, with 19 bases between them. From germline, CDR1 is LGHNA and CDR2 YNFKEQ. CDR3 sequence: CASSQGLGQENPYGYTF. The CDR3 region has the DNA TGTGCCAGCAGCCAAGGTTTGGGTCAAGAAAACCCCTATGGCTACACCTTC.

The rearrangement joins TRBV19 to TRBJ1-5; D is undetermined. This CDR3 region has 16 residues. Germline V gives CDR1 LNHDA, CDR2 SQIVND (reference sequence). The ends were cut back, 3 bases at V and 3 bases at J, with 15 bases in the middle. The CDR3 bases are TGTGCCAGTAGTATGACTTCGGGGTATGCCAATCAGCCCCAGCATTTT. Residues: CASSMTSGYANQPQHF.

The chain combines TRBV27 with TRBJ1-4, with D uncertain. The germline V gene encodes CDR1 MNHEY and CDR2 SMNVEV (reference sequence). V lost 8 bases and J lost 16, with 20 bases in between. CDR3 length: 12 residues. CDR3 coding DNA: TGTGCCAGCGGAACCCACCCGACGTTGCAGTTTTTT. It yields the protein CASGTHPTLQFF.

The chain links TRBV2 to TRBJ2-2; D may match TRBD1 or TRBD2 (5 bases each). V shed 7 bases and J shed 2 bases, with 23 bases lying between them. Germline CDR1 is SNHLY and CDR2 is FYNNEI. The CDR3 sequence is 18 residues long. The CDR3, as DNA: TGTGCCAGCAAAGTCACAGGAGGTACCACCACCAACACCGGGGAGCTGTTTTTT. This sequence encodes CASKVTGGTTTNTGELFF.

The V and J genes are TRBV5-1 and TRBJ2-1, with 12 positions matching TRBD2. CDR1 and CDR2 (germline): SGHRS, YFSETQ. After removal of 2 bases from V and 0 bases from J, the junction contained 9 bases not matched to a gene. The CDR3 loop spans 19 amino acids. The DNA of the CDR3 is TGCGCCAGCAGCTTCCAAAGACTAGCGGGGGCCAGCTCCTACAATGAGCAGTTCTTC. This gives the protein CASSFQRLAGASSYNEQFF.

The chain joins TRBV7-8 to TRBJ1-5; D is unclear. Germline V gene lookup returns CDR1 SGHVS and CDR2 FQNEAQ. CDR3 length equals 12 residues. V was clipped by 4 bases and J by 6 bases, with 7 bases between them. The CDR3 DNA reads TGTGCCAGCAGCTCCCTGTCTCAGCCCCAGCATTTT. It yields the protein CASSSLSQPQHF.

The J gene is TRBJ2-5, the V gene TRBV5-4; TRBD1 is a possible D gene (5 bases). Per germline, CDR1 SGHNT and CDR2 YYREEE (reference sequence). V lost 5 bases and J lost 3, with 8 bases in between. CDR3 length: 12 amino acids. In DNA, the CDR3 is TGTGCCAGCAGAGGGGTAGAAGAGACCCAGTACTTC. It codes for CASRGVEETQYF. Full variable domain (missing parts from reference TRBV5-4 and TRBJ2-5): ETGVTQSPTHLIKTRGQQVTLRCSSQSGHNTVSWYQQALGQGPQFIFQYYREEENGRGNFPPRFSGLQFPNYSSELNVNALELDDSALYLCASRGVEETQYFGPGTRLLVL.

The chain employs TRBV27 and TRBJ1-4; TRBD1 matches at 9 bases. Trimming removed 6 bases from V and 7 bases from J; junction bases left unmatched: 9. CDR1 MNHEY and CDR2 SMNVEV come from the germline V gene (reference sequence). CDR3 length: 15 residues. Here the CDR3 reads CASSQPGQGIEKLFF. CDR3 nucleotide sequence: TGTGCCAGCAGCCAGCCGGGACAGGGAATTGAAAAACTGTTTTTT. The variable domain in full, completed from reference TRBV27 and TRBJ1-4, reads EAQVTQNPRYLITVTGKKLTVTCSQNMNHEYMSWYRQDPGLGLRQIYYSMNVEVTDKGDVPEGYKVSRKEKRNFPLILESPSPNQTSLYFCASSQPGQGIEKLFFGSGTQLSVL.

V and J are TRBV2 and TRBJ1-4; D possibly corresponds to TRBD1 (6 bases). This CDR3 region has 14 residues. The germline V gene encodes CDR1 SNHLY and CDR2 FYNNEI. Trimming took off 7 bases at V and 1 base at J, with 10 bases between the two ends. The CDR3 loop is CASTRGETNEKLFF. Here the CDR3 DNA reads TGTGCCAGCACCAGGGGAGAAACTAATGAAAAACTGTTTTTT.

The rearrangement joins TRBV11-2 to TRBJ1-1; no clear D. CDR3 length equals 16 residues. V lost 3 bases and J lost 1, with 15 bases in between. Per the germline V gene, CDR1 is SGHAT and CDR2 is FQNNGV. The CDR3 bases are TGTGCCAGCAGCTTTTGGGCCCTACAAGAGAACACTGAAGCTTTCTTT. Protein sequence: CASSFWALQENTEAFF.

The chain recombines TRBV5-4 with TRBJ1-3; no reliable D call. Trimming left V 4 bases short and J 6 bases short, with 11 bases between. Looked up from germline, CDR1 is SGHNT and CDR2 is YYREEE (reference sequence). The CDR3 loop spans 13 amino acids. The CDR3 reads CASSDLGENTIYF. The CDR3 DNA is TGTGCCAGCAGCGACTTGGGAGAAAACACCATATATTTT.

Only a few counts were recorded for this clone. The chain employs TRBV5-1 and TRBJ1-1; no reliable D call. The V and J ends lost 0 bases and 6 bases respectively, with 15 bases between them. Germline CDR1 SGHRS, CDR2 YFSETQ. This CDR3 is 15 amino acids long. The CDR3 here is CASSLATHNGAEAFF. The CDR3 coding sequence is TGCGCCAGCAGCTTGGCGACTCACAACGGGGCTGAAGCTTTCTTT.